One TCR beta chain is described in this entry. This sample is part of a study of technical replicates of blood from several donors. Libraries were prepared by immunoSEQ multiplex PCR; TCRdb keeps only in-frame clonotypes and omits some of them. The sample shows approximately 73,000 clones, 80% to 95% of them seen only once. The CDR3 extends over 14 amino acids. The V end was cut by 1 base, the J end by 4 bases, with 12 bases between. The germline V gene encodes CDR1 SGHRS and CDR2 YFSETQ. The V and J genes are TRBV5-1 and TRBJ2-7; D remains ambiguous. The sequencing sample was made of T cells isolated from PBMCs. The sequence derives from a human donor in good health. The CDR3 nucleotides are TGCGCCAGCAGCTTGAACTTCGCGATGTACGAGCAGTACTTC. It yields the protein CASSLNFAMYEQYF.